The clone carrying this T cell receptor beta chain came up many times. The antigen is undetermined. Breast cancer patients provided tissue from their axillary draining lymph nodes. CDR1 is MNHEY and CDR2 is SMNVEV in the germline V gene (reference sequence). V was clipped by 6 bases and J by 4 bases; unmatched bases: 9. The CDR3 extends over 15 amino acids. The sample is drawn from a study of breast tumors, draining lymph nodes, adjacent tissues. MiXCR was run by TCRdb on the multiplex PCR reads, yielding one entry per CDR3 protein. The sample yields around 150,000 distinct CDR3 sequences, less than 35% seen once. Study-wide results and caveats: Tumor TCR diversity was below lymph nodes but above nontumor tissue. Data fit most tumor T cells coming from lymph node, expanding in tumor. That most tumor T cells come from lymph nodes remained unproven.

This sequence was found in a female donor with breast cancer. Some clones in this sample may be carry-over from other donors' samples. This chain uses TRBV27 with TRBJ1-2; 9 bases map to TRBD1. What was sequenced was axillary lymph node tissue. The DNA for the CDR3 is TGTGCCAGCAGCCTTGAACAGGGGGCGATCTATGGCTACACCTTC. This sequence encodes CASSLEQGAIYGYTF.